The 19 T cell receptor beta chains in this list originate from one sample, sequenced in a study of radiotherapy plus CTLA-4 blockade in lung cancer (dated by TCRdb to the late 2010s). Libraries were made using the immunoSEQ multiplex PCR assay. TCRdb stores this immuneACCESS table with in-frame sequences only. Part of the clones is absent; in the studies checked, under half of the shortfall reflects unresolved V genes, and no reason is known for the rest. This sample lists roughly 55,000 clones; around 68% were detected once. Of the sample, around 8.3% is held by the ten largest clones. The specimen was peripheral blood, collected from a patient treated with radiotherapy plus ipilimumab. The receptor set was obtained from a human donor with non-small cell lung cancer whose response to radiotherapy plus ipilimumab could not be evaluated.

This clone was recorded a few times. The rearrangement links TRBV2 to TRBJ2-7; the D gene is possibly TRBD1 (6 bases). The CDR3 contains 15 residues. Looked up from germline, CDR1 is SNHLY and CDR2 is FYNNEI. Deletions cut 5 bases from V and 7 bases from J, with 21 bases between. The CDR3 DNA follows: TGTGCCAGCAGTCCACTTTCACTGGGGGCGTGGGAGCAGTACTTC. Translating gives CASSPLSLGAWEQYF.

The V gene is TRBV30, the J gene TRBJ2-5, with 8 bases aligning to TRBD2. The CDR3 contains 13 residues. Germline V gives CDR1 GTSNPN, CDR2 SVGIG (reference sequence). Trimming took 5 bases from V and 5 from J; bases not matched to a gene: 7. The CDR3 coding sequence is TGTGCCTGGGAGCGGGGGCCGGGGGAGACCCAGTACTTC. Its translation is CAWERGPGETQYF.

This clone was counted only a few times. The genes are TRBV18 and TRBJ1-5; D may be TRBD1 (6 bases). The CDR3 runs to 15 residues. Trimming stripped 4 bases from V and 0 bases from J, with 10 bases between. The germline V gene has CDR1 KGHSH and CDR2 LQKENI. DNA for the CDR3: TGTGCCAGCTCACGGACAGAATATAGCAATCAGCCCCAGCATTTT. Residues: CASSRTEYSNQPQHF.

This clone turned up a few times. The J gene is TRBJ2-1, the V gene TRBV27; 7 bases fit TRBD2. The CDR3 loop spans 15 amino acids. Germline CDR1 MNHEY, CDR2 SMNVEV (reference sequence). V lost 5 bases, J lost 0 bases, and 4 bases stayed unmatched. CDR3 sequence: CASSRGGSSYNEQFF. The CDR3 nucleotides read TGTGCCAGCAGTCGGGGCGGGAGCTCCTACAATGAGCAGTTCTTC.

The chain employs TRBV5-1 and TRBJ2-7, with D perhaps matching TRBD2 (6 bases). The CDR3 covers 14 residues. Looked up from germline, CDR1 is SGHRS and CDR2 is YFSETQ. With 10 bases removed from V and 0 bases from J, the gap between germline ends came to 17 bases. The CDR3 DNA follows: TGCGCCTGCCGGCGGGACCTCAGCTCCTACGAGCAGTACTTC. The encoded protein is CACRRDLSSYEQYF. Full variable domain (missing parts from reference TRBV5-1 and TRBJ2-7): KAGVTQTPRYLIKTRGQQVTLSCSPISGHRSVSWYQQTPGQGLQFLFEYFSETQRNKGNFPGRFSGRQFSNSRSEMNVSTLELGDSALYLCACRRDLSSYEQYFGPGTRLTVT.

The chain uses TRBV6-1 and TRBJ1-2, with D perhaps TRBD1 (5 bases). Trimming left V 2 bases short and J 6 bases short, with 16 bases between. Germline V gene lookup returns CDR1 MNHNS and CDR2 SASEGT. The CDR3 runs to 15 residues. The CDR3 DNA sequence: TGTGCCAGCAGTGAATTGGAGAGGGGAGGTGATGGCTACACCTTC. Protein product: CASSELERGGDGYTF.

The chain links TRBV5-1 to TRBJ2-7, with 8 bases fitting TRBD1. V was pared by 0 bases and J by 4 bases, with 6 bases of the junction left unmatched. CDR3 length: 15 amino acids. Germline CDR1 is SGHRS and CDR2 is YFSETQ. The CDR3 region is CASSLGGQGWYEQYF. CDR3 bases: TGCGCCAGCAGCTTGGGTGGACAGGGTTGGTACGAGCAGTACTTC.

This clone turned up a few times. The chain is built from TRBV4-3 and TRBJ1-4, with a tentative D call TRBD1 (6 bases). CDR3 size: 14 residues. The ends were cut back, 5 bases at V and 5 bases at J, with 12 bases in the middle. Germline-derived CDR1 and CDR2 are LGHNA and YSLEER. DNA for the CDR3: TGCGCCAGCAGCGACGGGACAATAAATGAAAAACTGTTTTTT. Amino acids: CASSDGTINEKLFF.

This chain connects TRBV19 to TRBJ2-7; TRBD1 aligns across 8 bases. V was clipped by 3 bases and J by 3 bases; unmatched bases: 7. This CDR3 is built from 15 residues. Germline CDR1 and CDR2: LNHDA and SQIVND (reference sequence). The CDR3 nucleotides read TGTGCCAGTAGTATGAGTATGGACAGGGACTACGAGCAGTACTTC. As protein: CASSMSMDRDYEQYF. The full variable domain, its missing parts supplied by reference TRBV19 and TRBJ2-7, is DGGITQSPKYLFRKEGQNVTLSCEQNLNHDAMYWYRQDPGQGLRLIYYSQIVNDFQKGDIAEGYSVSREKKESFPLTVTSAQKNPTAFYLCASSMSMDRDYEQYFGPGTRLTVT.

This chain links TRBV5-4 with TRBJ2-6; D is unclear. The CDR3 runs to 14 residues. CDR1 SGHNT and CDR2 YYREEE come from the germline V gene (reference sequence). Trimming shortened V by 0 bases and J by 6 bases, and 7 bases separated the two germline ends. CDR3 nucleotide sequence: TGTGCCAGCAGCTTGGTGACTGTGGCCAACGTCCTGACTTTC. This encodes CASSLVTVANVLTF.

The chain links TRBV2 to TRBJ2-6; D not certain. Between the trimmed V and J ends, which lost 3 bases and 1 base, there was a span of 4 bases. There are 14 residues in the CDR3. Germline V gene sequence: CDR1 SNHLY, CDR2 FYNNEI. The CDR3, as DNA: TGTGCCAGCAGTGATATTTCTGGGGCCAACGTCCTGACTTTC. The encoded protein is CASSDISGANVLTF.

The chain uses TRBV14 and TRBJ1-1; possibly TRBD1 for D (6 bases). The ends were cut back, 5 bases at V and 3 bases at J, with 10 bases in the middle. Per the germline V gene, CDR1 is SGHDN and CDR2 is FVKESK. The CDR3 contains 13 residues. DNA for the CDR3: TGTGCCAGCAGCACAGGGTTGGACACTGAAGCTTTCTTT. Translating it yields CASSTGLDTEAFF.

V and J are TRBV13 and TRBJ1-1, with a possible D match to TRBD1 (6 bases). This CDR3 contains 14 residues. Germline V lookup: CDR1 PRHDT, CDR2 FYEKMQ (reference sequence). Between the trimmed V and J ends, which lost 2 bases and 4 bases, there was a span of 11 bases. The CDR3 coding sequence is TGTGCCAGCAGCTTAACGGGAGGGGGCACTGAAGCTTTCTTT. Translating it yields CASSLTGGGTEAFF.

The chain employs TRBV6-5 and TRBJ1-1; TRBD1 aligns across 7 bases. Germline V CDR1 and CDR2: MNHEY, SVGAGI. The CDR3 is 16 amino acids. Trimming removed 4 bases from V and 0 bases from J; junction bases left unmatched: 8. CDR3 sequence reads: CASSSHRGSVNTEAFF. The CDR3 DNA sequence: TGTGCCAGCAGTTCCCACAGGGGATCAGTGAACACTGAAGCTTTCTTT.

This sequence joins TRBV5-1 and TRBJ2-1, with 7 bases aligning to TRBD2. The CDR3 is 15 residues long. Looked up from germline, CDR1 is SGHRS and CDR2 is YFSETQ. The trim removed 1 base at V and 5 bases at J, leaving 6 bases unmatched. The CDR3 region is CASSLFGGGHNEQFF. CDR3 DNA: TGCGCCAGCAGCTTGTTCGGGGGAGGGCACAATGAGCAGTTCTTC.

The J gene is TRBJ1-2, the V gene TRBV4-3, with 7 bases matching TRBD1. The CDR3 loop spans 15 amino acids. V trimming: 0 bases; J trimming: 4 bases; junction bases outside the gene matches: 5. The V gene's germline CDR1 is LGHNA and CDR2 YSLEER. DNA of the CDR3: TGCGCCAGCAGCCAAGATTTAGGGGGCGGCTATGGCTACACCTTC. Encoded protein: CASSQDLGGGYGYTF.

The chain recombines TRBV7-9 with TRBJ2-3, with 8 bases aligning to TRBD2. V was pared by 5 bases and J by 6 bases, with 10 bases of the junction left unmatched. Germline V gene sequence: CDR1 SEHNR, CDR2 FQNEAQ (reference sequence). This CDR3 contains 15 residues. The CDR3: CASSLFGGAPDTQYF. The CDR3 coding sequence is TGTGCCAGCAGCCTATTCGGGGGGGCCCCCGATACGCAGTATTTT.

The CDR3 reads CASSLGDSNSYNEQFF. The CDR3 DNA is TGCGCCAGCAGCTTGGGTGACTCGAACTCCTACAATGAGCAGTTCTTC. The genes are TRBV5-1 and TRBJ2-1, with D uncertain. Trimming took 0 bases from V and 0 from J, leaving 10 bases between them. This CDR3 spans 16 amino acids. Germline lookup yields CDR1 SGHRS and CDR2 YFSETQ.

This rearrangement joins TRBV30 to TRBJ1-6, with no clear D. Germline loops: CDR1 GTSNPN, CDR2 SVGIG (reference sequence). This CDR3 region has 13 residues. V dropped 4 bases and J dropped 4 bases, with 8 bases sitting between them. The CDR3, as DNA: TGTGCCTGGACAGAGGAATATAATTCACCCCTCCACTTT. It codes for CAWTEEYNSPLHF.